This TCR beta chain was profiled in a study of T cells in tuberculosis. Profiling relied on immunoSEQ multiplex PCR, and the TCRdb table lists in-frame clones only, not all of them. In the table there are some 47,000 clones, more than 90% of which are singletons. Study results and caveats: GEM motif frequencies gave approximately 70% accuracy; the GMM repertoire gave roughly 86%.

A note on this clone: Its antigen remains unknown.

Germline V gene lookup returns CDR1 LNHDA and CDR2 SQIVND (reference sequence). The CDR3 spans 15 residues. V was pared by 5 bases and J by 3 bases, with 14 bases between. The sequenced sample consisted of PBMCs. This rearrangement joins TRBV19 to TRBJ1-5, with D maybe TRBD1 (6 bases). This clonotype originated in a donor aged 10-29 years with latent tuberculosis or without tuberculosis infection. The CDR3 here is CASSSTGLVNQPQHF. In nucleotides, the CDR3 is TGTGCCAGTAGTTCCACAGGGTTGGTCAATCAGCCCCAGCATTTT.